One sample yielded the 4 T cell receptor beta chains listed below, sequenced in a study of cytomegalovirus exposure and HLA in healthy donors. Vbeta (60) and Jbeta (13) primers were used in the PCR. TCRdb keeps only in-frame clones here, not all; method: immunoSEQ multiplex PCR. The profile shows fewer than 200,000 clones, approximately 80% of them singletons. Sequences were obtained from PBMCs. The receptors here all came from a female donor in good health and CMV-seronegative.

The rearrangement uses TRBV5-4 and TRBJ2-3; 9 bases are shared with TRBD1. The V segment lost 0 bases and the J segment 5 bases; nucleotides outside the gene matches: 7. There are 16 residues in the CDR3. CDR1 and CDR2 from the germline V gene are SGHNT and YYREEE (reference sequence). CDR3 in amino acids: CASSLAGTGMVDTQYF. CDR3 coding DNA: TGTGCCAGCAGCTTGGCAGGGACAGGGATGGTAGATACGCAGTATTTT.

Remarks on this clone: This specimen includes other DNA sequences encoding the same CDR3. The J gene is TRBJ2-1, the V gene TRBV29-1, with 7 bases lining up with TRBD1. The CDR3 is 11 residues long. V was pared by 6 bases and J by 6 bases, with 2 bases of the junction left unmatched. Germline lookup yields CDR1 SQVTM and CDR2 ANQGSEA. CDR3 in DNA: TGCAGCGTAAGACAGGGCAATGAGCAGTTCTTC. This sequence encodes CSVRQGNEQFF.

The rearrangement joins TRBV5-1 to TRBJ2-5, with D maybe TRBD2 (5 bases). This CDR3 comprises 14 residues. CDR1 SGHRS and CDR2 YFSETQ come from the germline V gene. Trimming shortened V by 0 bases and J by 5 bases, and 11 bases separated the two germline ends. The CDR3 DNA reads TGCGCCAGCAGCTTGGCCCGGAGCGGCGAGACCCAGTACTTC. Protein product: CASSLARSGETQYF.

The rearrangement links TRBV6-1 to TRBJ1-2; 11 bases are a match to TRBD1. This CDR3 has 14 residues. Trimming at V came to 4 bases and at J to 4 bases, leaving 2 bases not matched to a gene. Germline CDR1 is MNHNS and CDR2 is SASEGT. Written as DNA, the CDR3 is TGTGCCAGCAGTGCAGGACAGGGGGCCTATGGCTACACCTTC. Translating gives CASSAGQGAYGYTF.